This entry is about one TCR beta chain. The antigen remains undetermined. General study findings and limits: Tumor memory CD4+ T cell TCR gene usage was found to cluster with blood and lymph node memory CD4+ cells and with lymph node naive CD4+ cells.

After constant-region reverse-primer amplification, full-length variable regions underwent semi-nested PCR with Nested Universal Primer A. In TCRdb, the 5' RACE reads were re-called with MiXCR into one record per CDR3 protein. The sample contains about 40,000 distinct CDR3 sequences, 22% of which appear only once. The sorted Tregs were CD4+CD25+CD127-/low cells. The sample was Tregs sorted from blood. The receptor's source is a female donor with breast cancer.

CDR3 region: CASSPPTGVTPQETQYF. The DNA of the CDR3 is TGTGCCAGCAGCCCACCGACAGGCGTGACCCCCCAAGAGACCCAGTACTTC. The rearrangement links TRBV9 to TRBJ2-5, with a possible D match to TRBD1 (6 bases). Germline V CDR1 and CDR2: SGDLS, YYNGEE. The CDR3 consists of 17 residues. Trimming removed 4 bases at V and 1 base at J, with 20 bases between.